Below are 18 T cell receptor beta chains sequenced from a single sample in a study of cytomegalovirus exposure and HLA in healthy donors. Libraries were prepared by immunoSEQ multiplex PCR; TCRdb keeps only in-frame clonotypes and omits some of them. The top ten hold approximately 3.5% of the sample, which has over 60,000 clones, 90% to 95% seen once. The sequenced material came from PBMCs. The origin of the receptors is a man aged 18-30 years in good health and CMV-seronegative.

In nucleotides, the CDR3 is TGTGCCAGCAGCCTCCGTGGACAGGTGAACACTGAAGCTTTCTTT. Translating gives CASSLRGQVNTEAFF. The V gene is TRBV7-8, the J gene TRBJ1-1; TRBD1 agrees at 7 bases. CDR1 is SGHVS, CDR2 FQNEAQ, per germline. Trimming cost V 5 bases and J 0 bases; bases outside gene matches: 6. This CDR3 is 15 amino acids long.

The genes are TRBV5-5 and TRBJ1-2; TRBD1 might be the D (5 bases). CDR3 size: 13 residues. CDR1 is SGHKS and CDR2 is YYEKEE in the germline V gene (reference sequence). Trimming left V 0 bases short and J 6 bases short, with 9 bases between. The CDR3 sequence: CASSLGGADGYTF. CDR3 sequence (DNA): TGTGCCAGCAGCTTGGGGGGCGCAGATGGCTACACCTTC. Together with reference TRBV5-5 and TRBJ1-2, the CDR3 gives the full variable domain: DAGVTQSPTHLIKTRGQQVTLRCSPISGHKSVSWYQQVLGQGPQFIFQYYEKEERGRGNFPDRFSARQFPNYSSELNVNALLLGDSALYLCASSLGGADGYTFGSGTRLTVV.

V gene TRBV28 combines with J gene TRBJ1-2, with 7 bases fitting TRBD1. The CDR3 totals 14 residues. The V gene's germline CDR1 is MDHEN and CDR2 SYDVKM. V lost 5 bases and J lost 5; bases outside the gene matches: 8. CDR3 loop: CASSPDRADYGYTF. The CDR3 DNA reads TGTGCCAGCAGTCCCGACAGGGCTGATTATGGCTACACCTTC.

With regard to this clone: An end of the junction does not agree with germline; a read error may underlie this. The gene calls are TRBV14 and TRBJ2-3, with 9 bases matching TRBD2. The germline V gene encodes CDR1 SGHDN and CDR2 FVKESK. The CDR3 length is 11 residues. The CDR3 sequence is CASSPASGDLF. DNA for the CDR3: TGTGCCAGCAGCCCGGCTAGCGGGGACCTTTTT.

The chain links TRBV6-1 to TRBJ2-7, with D possibly TRBD1 on 6 matching bases. The CDR3 is made up of 13 amino acids. Per the germline V gene, CDR1 is MNHNS and CDR2 is SASEGT. Trimming cost V 4 bases and J 2 bases, with 9 bases left between them. The DNA for the CDR3 is TGTGCCAGCAGTGTAGGACAGACCTACGAGCAGTACTTC. Amino acids: CASSVGQTYEQYF.

This sequence joins TRBV7-8 and TRBJ2-1, with TRBD1 as a possible D gene (6 bases). The V gene's germline CDR1 is SGHVS and CDR2 FQNEAQ. The CDR3 has 18 residues. V was cut by 4 bases and J by 4 bases, with 23 bases left in between. For the CDR3, the DNA is TGTGCCAGCAGCTCAAACCGACCCGGGACATTTACATACAATGAGCAGTTCTTC. Translating it yields CASSSNRPGTFTYNEQFF.

The gene calls are TRBV7-9 and TRBJ2-1; 7 bases align to TRBD2. CDR1 SEHNR and CDR2 FQNEAQ come from the germline V gene (reference sequence). The V and J ends lost 9 bases and 8 bases, in that order; junction bases with no gene match: 7. CDR3 length equals 12 residues. The CDR3 region is CASGPGGDEQFF. For the CDR3, the DNA is TGTGCCAGTGGTCCGGGGGGTGATGAGCAGTTCTTC.

The chain couples TRBV30 to TRBJ1-4, with D possibly matching TRBD1 (6 bases). Germline CDR1 reads GTSNPN; CDR2 reads SVGIG (reference sequence). The CDR3 runs 13 residues. V was trimmed by 3 bases and J by 10 bases, leaving 15 bases between them. In DNA, the CDR3 is TGTGCCTGGAGGTTGCAGGGGAAGGGAAAACTGTTTTTT. It yields the protein CAWRLQGKGKLFF.

V is TRBV30 and J is TRBJ2-7, with a tentative D call TRBD2 (6 bases). The V end was cut by 0 bases, the J end by 6 bases, with 9 bases between. The germline gives CDR1 GTSNPN, CDR2 SVGIG (reference sequence). The CDR3 extends over 12 amino acids. The CDR3 sequence is CAWSVSGVEQYF. In DNA form, the CDR3 reads TGTGCCTGGAGTGTATCGGGGGTCGAGCAGTACTTC.

The rearrangement uses TRBV6-5 and TRBJ1-5, with a weak D call TRBD1 (6 bases). Trimming removed 0 bases at V and 4 bases at J, with 10 bases between. CDR3 size: 15 residues. Germline values: CDR1 MNHEY, CDR2 SVGAGI. The CDR3 spells CASSYSNRANQPQHF. The CDR3 region has the DNA TGTGCCAGCAGTTACTCGAACAGGGCAAATCAGCCCCAGCATTTT.

This chain joins TRBV2 and TRBJ1-1, with D maybe TRBD1 (6 bases). This CDR3 contains 13 residues. Germline loops: CDR1 SNHLY, CDR2 FYNNEI. V was pared by 11 bases and J by 5 bases, with 18 bases between. The CDR3 coding sequence is TGTGCCGGGCCGGGGGGGGCGCAGACTGAAGCTTTCTTT. It translates to CAGPGGAQTEAFF.

The chain recombines TRBV4-1 with TRBJ1-2; possible D gene TRBD1, 6 bases. V was clipped by 0 bases and J by 6 bases, with 14 bases between them. The CDR3 is 15 residues long. Germline lookup yields CDR1 MGHRA and CDR2 YSYEKL. The CDR3 DNA reads TGCGCCAGCAGCCAAGAGGGGGGGCGCGTCGATGGCTACACCTTC. Residues: CASSQEGGRVDGYTF.

The V call is TRBV30, the J call TRBJ2-7; D unclear. CDR1 and CDR2 (germline): GTSNPN, SVGIG (reference sequence). CDR3 length equals 15 residues. V was trimmed by 1 base and J by 9 bases, leaving 22 bases between them. Here the CDR3 reads CAWSGQNTPLSGQYF. As DNA, the CDR3 is TGTGCCTGGAGTGGGCAGAACACCCCACTATCTGGGCAGTACTTC.

The J gene is TRBJ2-7, the V gene TRBV5-4; 7 bases agree with TRBD1. The germline gives CDR1 SGHNT, CDR2 YYREEE (reference sequence). There are 14 residues in the CDR3. Trimming took 1 base from V and 4 from J; bases not matched to a gene: 5. Here the CDR3 reads CASSLRGGLYEQYF. As DNA, the CDR3 is TGTGCCAGCAGCTTGCGAGGGGGCCTTTACGAGCAGTACTTC.

This clone occurred once. J is TRBJ1-1 and V is TRBV23-1; weak D call: TRBD1 (5 bases). TRBV23-1 is designated an ORF whose function remains uncertain. The CDR3 length is 10 residues. Trimming stripped 9 bases from V and 6 bases from J, with 8 bases between. In nucleotides, the CDR3 is TGCGCCAGGCGGGGGTCTGAAGCTTTCTTT. Translating gives CARRGSEAFF.

The chain is built from TRBV30 and TRBJ2-1; 9 bases agree with TRBD2. The trim removed 5 bases at V and 6 bases at J, leaving 8 bases unmatched. The CDR3 extends over 14 amino acids. Germline V lookup: CDR1 GTSNPN, CDR2 SVGIG (reference sequence). CDR3 region: CAWVPSGGLNEQFF. CDR3 DNA sequence: TGTGCCTGGGTTCCCAGCGGGGGGCTCAATGAGCAGTTCTTC.

This chain links TRBV5-5 with TRBJ1-1; a possible D gene is TRBD1 (5 bases). Germline CDR1 SGHKS, CDR2 YYEKEE (reference sequence). The CDR3 is 14 amino acids. Trimming cost V 4 bases and J 7 bases, with 17 bases left between them. The CDR3 is CASSQIRLQGEAFF. CDR3 coding DNA: TGTGCCAGCAGCCAAATAAGGCTCCAGGGTGAAGCTTTCTTT.

The V and J genes are TRBV14 and TRBJ2-1; D not certain. The CDR3 loop spans 12 amino acids. V lost 4 bases, J lost 8 bases, and 9 bases lay in between. Per the germline V gene, CDR1 is SGHDN and CDR2 is FVKESK. The CDR3 sequence: CASSPLGYEQFF. The CDR3 DNA is TGTGCCAGCAGCCCTCTCGGGTATGAGCAGTTCTTC.